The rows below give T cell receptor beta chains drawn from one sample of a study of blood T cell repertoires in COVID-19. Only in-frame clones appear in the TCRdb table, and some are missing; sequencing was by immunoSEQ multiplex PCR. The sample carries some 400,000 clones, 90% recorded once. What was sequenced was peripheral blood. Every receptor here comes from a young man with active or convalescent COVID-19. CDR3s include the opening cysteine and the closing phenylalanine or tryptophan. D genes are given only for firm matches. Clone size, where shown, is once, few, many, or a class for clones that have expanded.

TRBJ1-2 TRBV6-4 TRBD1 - CASSTGYYGYTF TGTGCCAGCTCGACAGGGTACTATGGCTACACCTTC
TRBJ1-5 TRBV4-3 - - CASSQDVRDTRISNQPQHF TGCGCCAGCAGCCAAGATGTACGGGACACGAGGATTAGCAATCAGCCCCAGCATTTT
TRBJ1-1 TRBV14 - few CASSQEQYTEAFF TGTGCCAGCAGCCAAGAACAGTACACTGAAGCTTTCTTT
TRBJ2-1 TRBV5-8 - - CASSLGVSQVYNEQFF TGTGCCAGCAGCTTGGGGGTCAGCCAGGTATACAATGAGCAGTTCTTC
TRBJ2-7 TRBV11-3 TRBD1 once CASSSGTGRRSEQYF TGTGCCAGCAGCTCCGGGACAGGGCGTAGAAGCGAGCAGTACTTC
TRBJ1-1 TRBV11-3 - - CASSLLYRAETEAFF TGTGCCAGCAGCTTACTTTACAGGGCAGAAACTGAAGCTTTCTTT
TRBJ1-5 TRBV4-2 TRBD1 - CASSQEGDRDSQPQHF TGTGCCAGCAGCCAAGAAGGTGACAGGGACTCTCAGCCCCAGCATTTT
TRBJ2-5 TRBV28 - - CASSFPYAQETQYF TGTGCCAGCAGTTTCCCCTACGCCCAAGAGACCCAGTACTTC
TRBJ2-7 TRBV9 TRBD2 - CASRPGALAGGRGPFYEQYF TGTGCCAGCCGCCCGGGGGCGCTCGCGGGGGGGCGCGGGCCATTCTACGAGCAGTACTTC
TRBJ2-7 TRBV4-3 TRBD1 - CASSPQGLNSYEQYF TGCGCCAGCAGCCCACAGGGGCTGAACAGTTACGAGCAGTACTTC
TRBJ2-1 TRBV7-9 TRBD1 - CASSLIGTGNYNEQFF TGTGCCAGCAGCTTAATTGGGACAGGAAACTACAATGAGCAGTTCTTC
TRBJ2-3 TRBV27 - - CASSHRDTQYF TGTGCCAGTTCTCACCGGGATACGCAGTATTTT
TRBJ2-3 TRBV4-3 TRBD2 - CASSQELLAGTDTQYF TGCGCCAGCAGCCAAGAATTACTAGCGGGCACAGATACGCAGTATTTT
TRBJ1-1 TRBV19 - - CASSSFGFVRRAFF TGTGCCAGTAGTAGCTTTGGGTTCGTGAGGAGAGCTTTCTTT
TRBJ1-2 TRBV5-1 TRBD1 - CASIHGTGDLGGYTF TGCGCCAGCATCCATGGGACAGGGGACCTCGGTGGCTACACCTTC
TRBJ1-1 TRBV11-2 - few CASSWTDDTEAFF TGTGCCAGCAGCTGGACAGATGACACTGAAGCTTTCTTT
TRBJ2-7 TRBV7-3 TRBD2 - CASSLTPGGPYEQYF TGTGCCAGCAGCTTAACCCCGGGAGGGCCGTACGAGCAGTACTTC
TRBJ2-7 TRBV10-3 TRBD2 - CASGGTSGSYEQYF TGTGCCTCCGGAGGGACTAGCGGGAGTTACGAGCAGTACTTC
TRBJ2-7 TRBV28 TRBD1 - CASREPGTGAYEQYF TGTGCCAGCAGAGAGCCCGGGACAGGAGCCTACGAGCAGTACTTC
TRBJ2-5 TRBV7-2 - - CASSLAFGAGGLGETQYF TGTGCCAGCAGCTTAGCTTTCGGGGCAGGGGGACTCGGAGAGACCCAGTACTTC
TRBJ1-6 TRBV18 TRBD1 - CASSPLDRGTSPLHF TGTGCCAGCTCACCACTGGACAGGGGGACTTCACCCCTCCACTTT
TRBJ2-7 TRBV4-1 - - CASSQDVKSYEQYF TGCGCCAGCAGCCAAGATGTCAAGAGCTACGAGCAGTACTTC
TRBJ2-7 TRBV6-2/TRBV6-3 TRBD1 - CASSFNRGRLYEQYF TGTGCCAGCAGTTTCAACAGGGGGCGCTTATACGAGCAGTACTTC
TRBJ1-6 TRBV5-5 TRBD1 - CASSLGSTGLNSPLHF TGTGCCAGCAGCTTGGGATCGACAGGGCTTAATTCACCCCTCCACTTT
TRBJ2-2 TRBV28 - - CASTGIGSGISNTGELFF TGTGCCAGCACCGGTATCGGCAGCGGTATTTCGAACACCGGGGAGCTGTTTTTT
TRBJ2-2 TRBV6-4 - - CASSAGEKNTGELFF TGTGCCAGCAGTGCCGGGGAAAAGAACACCGGGGAGCTGTTTTTT
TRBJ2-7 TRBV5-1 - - CASSGYRDPSYEQYF TGCGCCAGCAGCGGATACAGGGACCCCTCCTACGAGCAGTACTTC
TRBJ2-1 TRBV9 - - CASSQTGSTYNEQFF TGTGCCAGCAGTCAAACAGGGAGCACCTACAATGAGCAGTTCTTC
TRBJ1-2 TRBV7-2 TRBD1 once CASSLTGRNYGYTF TGTGCCAGCAGCTTGACAGGGAGGAACTATGGCTACACCTTC
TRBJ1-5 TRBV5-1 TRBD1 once CASSSGQGVNQPQHF TGCGCCAGCAGCTCGGGACAGGGGGTCAATCAGCCCCAGCATTTT
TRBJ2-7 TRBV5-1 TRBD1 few CASSLERGLNEQYF TGCGCCAGCAGCTTGGAAAGGGGGCTGAACGAGCAGTACTTC
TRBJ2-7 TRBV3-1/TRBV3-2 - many CASSHDGAYEQYF TGTGCCAGCAGCCACGACGGAGCCTACGAGCAGTACTTC
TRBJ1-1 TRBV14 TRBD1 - CASSFTLLDRGSEAFF TGTGCCAGCAGCTTTACCCTCTTAGACAGGGGGTCAGAAGCTTTCTTT
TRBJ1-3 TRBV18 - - CASSPIIQAGGGNTIYF TGTGCCAGCTCACCAATAATACAGGCCGGCGGCGGAAACACCATATATTTT
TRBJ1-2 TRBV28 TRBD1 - CASSYNRDRGGTGRGYTF TGTGCCAGCAGTTACAACCGGGACAGGGGCGGGACTGGCAGAGGCTACACCTTC
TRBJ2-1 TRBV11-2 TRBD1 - CASSPQGSYNEQFF TGTGCCAGCAGCCCACAGGGGTCCTACAATGAGCAGTTCTTC
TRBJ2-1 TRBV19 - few CASSIHSVSSYNEQFF TGTGCCAGTAGTATACATTCGGTGAGCTCCTACAATGAGCAGTTCTTC
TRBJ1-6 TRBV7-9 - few CASSFLTPGSSYNSPLHF TGTGCCAGCAGCTTCTTGACCCCAGGTAGCTCCTATAATTCACCCCTCCACTTT
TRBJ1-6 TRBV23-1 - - CASRQEDTYNSPLHF TGCGCCAGCCGCCAAGAGGACACCTATAATTCACCCCTCCACTTT
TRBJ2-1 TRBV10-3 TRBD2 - CAISGLGTSGRMPPSYNEQFF TGTGCCATCAGTGGGCTAGGGACTAGCGGGAGGATGCCCCCCTCCTACAATGAGCAGTTCTTC
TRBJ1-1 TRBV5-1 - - CASSLDSQDTPWRAFF TGCGCCAGCAGCTTGGATAGTCAGGACACCCCCTGGAGAGCTTTCTTT
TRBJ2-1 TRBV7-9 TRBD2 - CASNGTSSPYNEQFF TGTGCCAGCAACGGGACTAGCAGTCCCTACAATGAGCAGTTCTTC
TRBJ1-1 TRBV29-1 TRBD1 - CSVRQGGNTEAFF TGCAGCGTTCGACAGGGGGGGAACACTGAAGCTTTCTTT
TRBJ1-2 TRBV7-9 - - CASSVGDYGYTF TGTGCCAGCAGTGTCGGGGACTATGGCTACACCTTC
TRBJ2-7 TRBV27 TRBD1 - CASSFSGQGTYEQYF TGTGCCAGCAGTTTTAGTGGACAGGGAACCTACGAGCAGTACTTC
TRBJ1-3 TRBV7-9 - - CASRRDSGNTIYF TGTGCCAGCAGGAGAGACTCTGGAAACACCATATATTTT
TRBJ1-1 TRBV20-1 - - CSASKHPGTEAFF TGCAGTGCTAGTAAGCACCCGGGCACTGAAGCTTTCTTT
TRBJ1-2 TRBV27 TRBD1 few CASSRGDRELYGYTF TGTGCCAGCAGCCGGGGGGACAGGGAGCTTTATGGCTACACCTTC
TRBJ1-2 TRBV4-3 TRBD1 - CASSPIGTENYGYTF TGCGCCAGCAGCCCTATAGGGACAGAGAACTATGGCTACACCTTC
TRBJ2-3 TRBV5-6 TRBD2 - CASRELAGGSTDTQYF TGTGCCAGCAGGGAGCTAGCGGGGGGGAGCACAGATACGCAGTATTTT
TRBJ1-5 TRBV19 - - CASSILPGRNQPQHF TGTGCCAGTAGTATTCTACCAGGGAGGAATCAGCCCCAGCATTTT
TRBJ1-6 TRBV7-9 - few CASSSPRESPKDSPLHF TGTGCCAGCAGCTCACCCCGGGAGAGTCCGAAGGATTCACCCCTCCACTTT
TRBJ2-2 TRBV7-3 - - CASSWGTGGELFF TGTGCCAGCAGCTGGGGGACTGGCGGGGAGCTGTTTTTT